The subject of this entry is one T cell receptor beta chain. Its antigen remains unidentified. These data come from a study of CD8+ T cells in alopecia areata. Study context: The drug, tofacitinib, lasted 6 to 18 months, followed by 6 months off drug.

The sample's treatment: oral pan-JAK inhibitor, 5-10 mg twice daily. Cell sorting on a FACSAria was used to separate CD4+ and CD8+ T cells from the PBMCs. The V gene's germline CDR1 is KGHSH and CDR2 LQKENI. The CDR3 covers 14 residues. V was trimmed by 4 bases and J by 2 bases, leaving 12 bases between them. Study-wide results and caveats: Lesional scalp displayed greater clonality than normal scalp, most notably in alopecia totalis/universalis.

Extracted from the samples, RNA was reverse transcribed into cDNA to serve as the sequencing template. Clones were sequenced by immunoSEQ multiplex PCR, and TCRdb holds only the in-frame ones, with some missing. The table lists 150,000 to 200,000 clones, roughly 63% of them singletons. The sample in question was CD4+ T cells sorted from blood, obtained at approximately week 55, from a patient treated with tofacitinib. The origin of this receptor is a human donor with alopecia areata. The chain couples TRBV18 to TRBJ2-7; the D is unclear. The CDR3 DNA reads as TGTGCCAGCTCACTTTCCGACAAGACCTACGAGCAGTACTTC. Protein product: CASSLSDKTYEQYF.